This T cell receptor (beta chain) was retrieved from a study of blood T cell repertoires in COVID-19. Across the whole study: Both acute and convalescent COVID-19 samples were obtained from the United States, Italy and Spain.

The CDR3 loop spans 16 amino acids. Germline V gene data show CDR1 as SGHRS and CDR2 as YFSETQ. The ends lost 0 bases at V and 1 base at J; junction bases unmatched: 3. Using immunoSEQ multiplex PCR, the repertoire was profiled, and TCRdb retains in-frame clones only, with some absent. This sample has 65,000 to 90,000 clones; about 91% occur once, and the top ten carry almost 7%. The material sequenced was peripheral blood. The rearrangement links TRBV5-1 to TRBJ1-1, with 10 bases aligning to TRBD1. This TCR was recovered from a woman over 75 with acute or convalescent COVID-19. CDR3 nucleotides: TGCGCCAGCAGCTTGGATGGACAGGGGGGGAACACTGAAGCTTTCTTT. Its translation: CASSLDGQGGNTEAFF.